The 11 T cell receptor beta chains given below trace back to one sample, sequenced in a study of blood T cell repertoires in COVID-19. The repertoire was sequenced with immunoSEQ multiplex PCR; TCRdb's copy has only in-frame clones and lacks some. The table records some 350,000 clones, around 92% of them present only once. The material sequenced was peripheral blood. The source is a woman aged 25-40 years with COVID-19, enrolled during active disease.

CDR3 region: CASSLNSRYEQYF. CDR3 DNA sequence: TGTGCCAGCAGCTTGAACAGCCGCTACGAGCAGTACTTC. The chain is built from TRBV5-4 and TRBJ2-7, with D hard to call. CDR3 length: 13 residues. Per the germline V gene, CDR1 is SGHNT and CDR2 is YYREEE (reference sequence). V lost 1 base and J lost 3, with 8 bases in between.

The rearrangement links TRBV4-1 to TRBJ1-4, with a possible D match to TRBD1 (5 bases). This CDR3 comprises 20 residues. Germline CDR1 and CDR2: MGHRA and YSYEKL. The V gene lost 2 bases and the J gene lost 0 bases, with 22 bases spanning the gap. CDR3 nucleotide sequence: TGCGCCAGCAGCCAAAAATGGAGTAGTTCAGGGAGGGCAACTAATGAAAAACTGTTTTTT. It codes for CASSQKWSSSGRATNEKLFF.

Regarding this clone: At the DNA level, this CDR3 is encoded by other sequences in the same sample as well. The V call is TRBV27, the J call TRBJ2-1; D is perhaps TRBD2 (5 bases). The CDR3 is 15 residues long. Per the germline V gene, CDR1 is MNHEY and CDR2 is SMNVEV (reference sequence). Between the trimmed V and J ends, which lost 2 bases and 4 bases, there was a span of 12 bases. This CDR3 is CASSLTRSSYNEQFF. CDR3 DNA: TGTGCCAGCAGTTTAACTAGGTCTTCGTACAATGAGCAGTTCTTC.

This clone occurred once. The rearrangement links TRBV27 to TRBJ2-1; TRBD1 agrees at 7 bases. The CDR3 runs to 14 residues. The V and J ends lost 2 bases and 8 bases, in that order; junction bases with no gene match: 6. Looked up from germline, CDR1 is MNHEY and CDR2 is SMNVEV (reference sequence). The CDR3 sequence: CASSLVYRGDEQFF. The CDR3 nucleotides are TGTGCCAGCAGTTTAGTGTACAGGGGCGATGAGCAGTTCTTC.

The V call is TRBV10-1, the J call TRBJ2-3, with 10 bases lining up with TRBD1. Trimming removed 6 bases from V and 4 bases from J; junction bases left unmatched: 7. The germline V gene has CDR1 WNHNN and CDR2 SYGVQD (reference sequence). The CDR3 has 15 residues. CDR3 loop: CASSRGQGIPDTQYF. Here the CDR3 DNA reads TGCGCCAGCAGCAGGGGACAGGGGATCCCAGATACGCAGTATTTT.

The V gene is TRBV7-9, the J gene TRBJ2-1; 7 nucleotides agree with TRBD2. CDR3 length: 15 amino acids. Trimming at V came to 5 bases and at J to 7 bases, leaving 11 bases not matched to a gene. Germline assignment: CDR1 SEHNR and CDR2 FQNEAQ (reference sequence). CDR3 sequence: CASSAAFGGGNEQFF. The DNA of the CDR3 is TGTGCCAGCAGCGCAGCCTTCGGGGGAGGGAATGAGCAGTTCTTC.

In nucleotides, the CDR3 is TGTGCCACCAGCGACCCGAAGGACAGGGGGACGGGGATTAGCACAGATACGCAGTATTTT. Encoded protein: CATSDPKDRGTGISTDTQYF. The V and J genes are TRBV24-1 and TRBJ2-3; 10 bases align to TRBD1. The CDR3 length is 20 residues. Germline CDR1 and CDR2: KGHDR and SFDVKD. Trimming took 7 bases from V and 0 from J; bases not matched to a gene: 18.

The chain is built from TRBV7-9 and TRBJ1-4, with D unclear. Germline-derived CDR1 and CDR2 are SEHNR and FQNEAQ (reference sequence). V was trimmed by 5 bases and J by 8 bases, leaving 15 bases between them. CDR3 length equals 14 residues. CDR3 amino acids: CASSPNLAREKLFF. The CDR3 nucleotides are TGTGCCAGCAGCCCCAACCTCGCCCGGGAAAAACTGTTTTTT.

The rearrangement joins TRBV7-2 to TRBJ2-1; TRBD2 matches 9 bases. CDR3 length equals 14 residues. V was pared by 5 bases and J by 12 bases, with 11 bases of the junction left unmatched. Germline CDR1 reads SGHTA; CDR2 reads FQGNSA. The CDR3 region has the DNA TGTGCCAGCAGCCTGACTAGCGGTAAGGGTGGGCAGTTCTTC. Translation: CASSLTSGKGGQFF.

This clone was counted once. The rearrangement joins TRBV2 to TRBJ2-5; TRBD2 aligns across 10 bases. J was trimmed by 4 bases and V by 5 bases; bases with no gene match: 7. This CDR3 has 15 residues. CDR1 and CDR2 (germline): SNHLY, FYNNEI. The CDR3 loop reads CASSTGLAVRETQYF. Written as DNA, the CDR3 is TGTGCCAGCAGTACCGGACTAGCGGTCCGAGAGACCCAGTACTTC.

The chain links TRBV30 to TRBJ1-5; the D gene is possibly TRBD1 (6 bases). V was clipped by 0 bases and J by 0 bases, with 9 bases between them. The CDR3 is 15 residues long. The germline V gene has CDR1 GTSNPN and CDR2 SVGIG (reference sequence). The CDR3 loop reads CAWSVGAVSNQPQHF. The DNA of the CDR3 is TGTGCCTGGAGTGTGGGGGCAGTTAGCAATCAGCCCCAGCATTTT.